This TCR beta chain originates from a study of CD39 and CD103 CD8 tumor-infiltrating T cells (dated by TCRdb to the late 2010s). Turning to the overall study: An HPV-positive HNSCC, an HPV-negative HNSCC, an ovarian cancer and a melanoma patient were represented in the repertoire comparisons shown. TCRbeta CDR3 deep sequencing compared repertoires of CD8 TIL subsets defined by CD103 and CD39 with peripheral memory CD8 T cells.

Patients were not receiving therapy at sample collection, though earlier treatments ranged from chemotherapy, radiotherapy, surgery and immunotherapy to none. After thawing, cells went through T lymphocyte enrichment using a negative-selection kit, with EpCAM beads added for tumor-infiltrating lymphocytes. Memory CD8 T cells were sorted as CD8+CD4-CD45RA- cells irrespective of CCR7 expression. Before analysis, peripheral blood mononuclear cells were separated on a Ficoll-Paque PLUS gradient and then cryopreserved. Populations were sorted to around 99% purity on a FACSAria II, and cell pellets were frozen for TCR sequencing without culture. Genomic DNA was extracted with the DNeasy Blood and Tissue Kit from 10,000 to 100,000 sorted cells per subset. TCRbeta V-J or V-D-J regions were sequenced and mapped by the immunoSEQ service, with coverage above 10x per sample. The original pipeline was this. The analysis included only productive rearrangements exported from the immunoSEQ Analyzer platform, and clonality was assessed using the 500 most abundant clones. The Morisita-Horn similarity index and the Jaccard index were used to quantify the overlap in repertoires between populations. In 5 or 6 cancer patients, Morisita-Horn similarity was measured between the TCR repertoires of CD8 T-cell subsets. The table comes from immuneACCESS by way of TCRdb, which keeps in-frame sequences with V and J called. Part of the clones is missing from these tables; in studies checked, under half for an unresolved V gene and the rest for unknown reasons. For V, J and clone size, that table is used; D and trimming come from the DNA. The sample table contains around 7,700 clones; only one count was recorded for around two thirds of them. The top ten constitute around three fifths of the sample.

As to this clone: No cognate antigen has been identified for it. Qualities for individual bases were not recorded, and no much larger clone is one base off.

What the work shows at the level of the full study, not this receptor alone: Compared with DN and SP CD8 TILs and with blood memory CD8 T cells, DP CD8 TILs appeared more oligoclonal, with the top 30 clonotypes covering roughly 55-90%. DP TIL clonotypes were rarely detected in blood or uninvolved lymph node, whereas DN TIL clonotypes were found to largely overlap with peripheral memory CD8 repertoires.

The receptor comes from a human donor with head and neck squamous cell carcinoma. Sequenced sample: CD8+ T cells sorted from blood. The cell subset or site label corresponds to: total memory CD8 T cells (CD45RA-CCR7+/-) from blood or uninvolved lymph node.

The DNA sequence follows: TGTGCCAGCAGCTCTGGACAGGACTCCTACAATGAGCAGTTCTTC. Translated, this gives CASSSGQDSYNEQFF. The chain was built from TRBV6-5 and TRBJ2-1; 7 of the junction bases match TRBD1. For this chain, trimming is 6 bases at the V end and 0 bases at the J end, and the number of junction bases without a gene match is 5. The CDR3 starts with the cysteine, ends with the phenylalanine, and has 15 residues. Of the read, only the CDR3 DNA is kept; its 45 bases are in frame from base 1. From the germline V gene, CDR1 is MNHEY and CDR2 is SVGAGI.